A single sample gave rise to the 15 T cell receptor beta chains below, sequenced in a study of metastatic and nonmetastatic thyroid tumors. Every patient underwent thyroid surgery untreated. TCRdb re-called the PCR reads through MiXCR. In the table there are about 15,000 clones, approximately 32% of which are singletons. The sample consisted of tumor tissue. The receptor source for this set is a male donor with papillary thyroid cancer or a benign thyroid nodule (not recorded which). Some clones in this sample may be carry-over from other donors' samples.

This rearrangement joins TRBV6-2 or TRBV6-3 to TRBJ1-5; D is ambiguous. Trimming took 9 bases from V and 4 from J, leaving 13 bases between them. This CDR3 is 13 amino acids long. Germline assignment: CDR1 MNHEY and CDR2 SVGEGT. CDR3 sequence (DNA): TGTGCCAGTCAGTTGGGCAGTAATCAGCCCCAGCATTTT. It is translated as CASQLGSNQPQHF.

This rearrangement joins TRBV20-1 to TRBJ2-3; 9 bases match TRBD2. The CDR3 covers 17 residues. Germline V gene data show CDR1 as DFQATT and CDR2 as SNEGSKA (reference sequence). V shed 4 bases, J shed 4 bases, and the junction held 15 bases outside the gene matches. As DNA, the CDR3 is TGCAGTGCTAAAAACTCGAGGGCGGGAGGGGGGTCAGATACGCAGTATTTT. It yields the protein CSAKNSRAGGGSDTQYF.

This clone was found many times. CDR3 DNA: TGCAGCGTTAAGGGGGCGAGGGGGAACACTGAAGCTTTCTTT. Its translation: CSVKGARGNTEAFF. The rearrangement links TRBV29-1 to TRBJ1-1, with 7 bases matching TRBD1. Looked up from germline, CDR1 is SQVTM and CDR2 is ANQGSEA. The CDR3 spans 14 residues. J was trimmed by 1 base and V by 5 bases; bases with no gene match: 7.

This clone has a handful of counts. This chain uses TRBV6-4 with TRBJ2-1; no clear D. The CDR3 has 15 amino acids. Looked up from germline, CDR1 is MRHNA and CDR2 is SNTAGT. V was pared by 0 bases and J by 6 bases, with 12 bases between. The CDR3 nucleotides are TGTGCCAGCAGTGACTCTACCGGTGAGGCCAATGAGCAGTTCTTC. Protein sequence: CASSDSTGEANEQFF.

There are many counts of this clone. A much more abundant neighbour one base away suggests this may be a read error. Other nucleotide sequences in the sample specify the same CDR3. The V gene is TRBV10-3, the J gene TRBJ2-3, with 11 positions matching TRBD1. Per germline, CDR1 ENHRY and CDR2 SYGVKD. The length of the CDR3 is 15 residues. V dropped 6 bases and J dropped 6; count of bases not matched to a gene: 8. The CDR3 DNA reads as TGTGCCATCAGCGCCGGGACAGGGGGAGGGGATACGCAGTATTTT. Translated, it gives CAISAGTGGGDTQYF.

The J gene is TRBJ2-2, the V gene TRBV6-1, with unresolved D. Germline V gene sequence: CDR1 MNHNS, CDR2 SASEGT. V lost 6 bases to trimming and J lost 0 bases, with 5 bases between them. The CDR3 contains 13 residues. The CDR3 loop is CASRPANTGELFF. Here the CDR3 DNA reads TGTGCCAGCAGACCAGCGAACACCGGGGAGCTGTTTTTT.

The chain couples TRBV20-1 to TRBJ2-7; 8 bases are shared with TRBD1. The CDR3 has 14 amino acids. Losses at the gene ends were 1 base for V and 2 bases for J; bases not matched to a gene: 4. CDR1 is DFQATT, CDR2 SNEGSKA, per germline (reference sequence). This CDR3 is CSARADRGAYEQYF. As DNA, the CDR3 is TGCAGTGCTAGAGCAGACAGGGGCGCCTACGAGCAGTACTTC.

This clone was picked up many times. The chain links TRBV18 to TRBJ2-1, with D unclear. The V end lost 0 bases, the J end lost 1 base, and 1 base lay between the germline ends. This CDR3 comprises 13 residues. Germline values: CDR1 KGHSH, CDR2 LQKENI. CDR3 region: CASSPPSYNEQFF. CDR3 sequence (DNA): TGTGCCAGCTCACCACCGTCCTACAATGAGCAGTTCTTC.

This clone has a count of ten or more. The chain has TRBV11-1 and TRBJ1-2, with D hard to call. The length of the CDR3 is 18 residues. V was trimmed by 0 bases and J by 0 bases, leaving 17 bases between them. Germline V gene data show CDR1 as SGHAT and CDR2 as FQDESV (reference sequence). The chain's CDR3 is CASSLALSTQRTNYGYTF. Written as DNA, the CDR3 is TGTGCCAGCAGCTTAGCGCTATCTACACAACGTACTAACTATGGCTACACCTTC.

At least ten counts were recorded for this clone. The V call is TRBV5-1, the J call TRBJ2-5; maybe TRBD1 (6 bases). V lost 3 bases, J lost 5 bases, and 14 bases lay in between. Germline CDR1 and CDR2: SGHRS and YFSETQ. This CDR3 has 14 residues. CDR3 in amino acids: CASSYRYRDETQYF. Written as DNA, the CDR3 is TGCGCCAGCAGCTACCGGTACAGGGATGAGACCCAGTACTTC.

This clone was found many times. The genes are TRBV4-1 and TRBJ2-1, with TRBD1 matching over 9 bases. Per germline, CDR1 MGHRA and CDR2 YSYEKL. The CDR3 is 16 amino acids. V lost 2 bases to trimming and J lost 2 bases; unmatched junction nucleotides: 4. CDR3 loop: CASSQRDREAYNEQFF. The CDR3 DNA reads as TGCGCCAGCAGCCAAAGGGACAGGGAAGCCTACAATGAGCAGTTCTTC.

At least ten counts were recorded for this clone. The chain combines TRBV29-1 with TRBJ1-2, with TRBD1 identical over 10 bases. The CDR3 is made up of 15 amino acids. J lost 8 bases, V lost 7 bases, and 16 bases had no gene match. Germline-derived CDR1 and CDR2 are SQVTM and ANQGSEA. The chain's CDR3 is CSANSGGTGAGGYTF. CDR3 DNA: TGCAGCGCCAACTCTGGAGGGACAGGGGCTGGCGGCTACACCTTC.

This clone was counted many times. V and J are TRBV6-1 and TRBJ1-2; the D gene is possibly TRBD1 (5 bases). CDR3 length equals 15 residues. The germline V and J ends were trimmed by 5 bases and 0 bases, with 13 bases remaining between them. Germline CDR1 reads MNHNS; CDR2 reads SASEGT. The CDR3 bases are TGTGCCAGCAGTTCTAAAGGGGATCCTAACTATGGCTACACCTTC. Its protein is CASSSKGDPNYGYTF.

The table lists this clone with many counts. V is TRBV6-1 and J is TRBJ2-2; tentative D call: TRBD1 (6 bases). This CDR3 is built from 17 residues. V was cut by 6 bases and J by 0 bases, with 17 bases left in between. Per germline, CDR1 MNHNS and CDR2 SASEGT. This chain's CDR3 is CASREALGHSNTGELFF. For the CDR3, the DNA is TGTGCCAGCAGGGAGGCGTTGGGACATTCGAACACCGGGGAGCTGTTTTTT.

This chain joins TRBV29-1 and TRBJ2-7; D may be TRBD1 (5 bases). CDR3 length: 13 residues. Germline V gene lookup returns CDR1 SQVTM and CDR2 ANQGSEA. Trimming left V 6 bases short and J 2 bases short, with 14 bases between. CDR3 sequence (DNA): TGCAGCGTGGCCCCAGGGTCAACCTACGAGCAGTACTTC. This sequence encodes CSVAPGSTYEQYF.